This T cell receptor (beta chain) stems from a study of shared clonotypes between healthy human individuals. Whole-study context: The donor pool was made up of a couple of women and three men aged 18 to 49.

The germline V gene has CDR1 SGHDT and CDR2 YYEEEE. This CDR3 contains 14 residues. V was shortened by 1 base and J by 7 bases, with 14 bases between the two germline ends. General study points: Expectations were that clonotype sharing among donors would be affected by sequencing depth. Shared across several donors were approximately 5% of the naive CD4 clonotypes.

The protocol was immunoSEQ multiplex PCR, while the TCRdb copy is restricted to in-frame clones and leaves out a portion. This sample has 640,000 or so clones; less than 80% occur once, and the top ten carry under 2%. A few counts support this clone. The antigen is not known. This chain joins TRBV5-6 and TRBJ1-2; D may be TRBD1 (6 bases). The clonotype comes from a woman between 25 and 40 years old in good health. Source material: memory CD4+ T cells sorted from blood. The sample's subset: CD45RA-negative fraction. CDR3 bases: TGTGCCAGCAGCTTGAATAGGGGGATGGGTGGCTACACCTTC. Protein product: CASSLNRGMGGYTF.